The clone carrying this TCR beta chain was counted between two and nine times. Its target is not known. Uncontrolled infection, other autoimmune disease, pregnancy and lactation each barred patients from inclusion. Clinical symptoms, serum thyroxine, TRAb, thyroid ultrasound and orbital computed tomography informed diagnoses. Fresh peripheral blood, around 9.5 ml, yielded the PBMCs. This sample stems from a study of T cells in Graves' hyperthyroidism and ophthalmopathy. The study's findings and limits: For ophthalmopathy, model prediction preceded onset by a median about six months.

Germline-derived CDR1 and CDR2 are KGHDR and SFDVKD. The CDR3 is 14 residues long. V was pared by 2 bases and J by 6 bases, with 7 bases between. TCR beta CDR3 sequences were amplified from RNA transcripts. An initial round of RT-PCR targeting the TCR CDR3 relied on the HTBI primer set. TCRdb re-called the multiplex PCR reads through MiXCR, storing one row per CDR3 protein. The sample gives some 300,000 distinct CDR3 sequences, roughly 19% of which show up once; under 45% is in the top ten. The sequencing sample was made of blood. V is TRBV24-1 and J is TRBJ1-6; D ambiguous. The TCR was taken from a middle-aged man with Graves' ophthalmopathy. The CDR3 protein is CATSDSRPNSPLHF. Written as DNA, the CDR3 is TGTGCCACCAGTGATTCCCGACCTAATTCACCCCTCCACTTT.